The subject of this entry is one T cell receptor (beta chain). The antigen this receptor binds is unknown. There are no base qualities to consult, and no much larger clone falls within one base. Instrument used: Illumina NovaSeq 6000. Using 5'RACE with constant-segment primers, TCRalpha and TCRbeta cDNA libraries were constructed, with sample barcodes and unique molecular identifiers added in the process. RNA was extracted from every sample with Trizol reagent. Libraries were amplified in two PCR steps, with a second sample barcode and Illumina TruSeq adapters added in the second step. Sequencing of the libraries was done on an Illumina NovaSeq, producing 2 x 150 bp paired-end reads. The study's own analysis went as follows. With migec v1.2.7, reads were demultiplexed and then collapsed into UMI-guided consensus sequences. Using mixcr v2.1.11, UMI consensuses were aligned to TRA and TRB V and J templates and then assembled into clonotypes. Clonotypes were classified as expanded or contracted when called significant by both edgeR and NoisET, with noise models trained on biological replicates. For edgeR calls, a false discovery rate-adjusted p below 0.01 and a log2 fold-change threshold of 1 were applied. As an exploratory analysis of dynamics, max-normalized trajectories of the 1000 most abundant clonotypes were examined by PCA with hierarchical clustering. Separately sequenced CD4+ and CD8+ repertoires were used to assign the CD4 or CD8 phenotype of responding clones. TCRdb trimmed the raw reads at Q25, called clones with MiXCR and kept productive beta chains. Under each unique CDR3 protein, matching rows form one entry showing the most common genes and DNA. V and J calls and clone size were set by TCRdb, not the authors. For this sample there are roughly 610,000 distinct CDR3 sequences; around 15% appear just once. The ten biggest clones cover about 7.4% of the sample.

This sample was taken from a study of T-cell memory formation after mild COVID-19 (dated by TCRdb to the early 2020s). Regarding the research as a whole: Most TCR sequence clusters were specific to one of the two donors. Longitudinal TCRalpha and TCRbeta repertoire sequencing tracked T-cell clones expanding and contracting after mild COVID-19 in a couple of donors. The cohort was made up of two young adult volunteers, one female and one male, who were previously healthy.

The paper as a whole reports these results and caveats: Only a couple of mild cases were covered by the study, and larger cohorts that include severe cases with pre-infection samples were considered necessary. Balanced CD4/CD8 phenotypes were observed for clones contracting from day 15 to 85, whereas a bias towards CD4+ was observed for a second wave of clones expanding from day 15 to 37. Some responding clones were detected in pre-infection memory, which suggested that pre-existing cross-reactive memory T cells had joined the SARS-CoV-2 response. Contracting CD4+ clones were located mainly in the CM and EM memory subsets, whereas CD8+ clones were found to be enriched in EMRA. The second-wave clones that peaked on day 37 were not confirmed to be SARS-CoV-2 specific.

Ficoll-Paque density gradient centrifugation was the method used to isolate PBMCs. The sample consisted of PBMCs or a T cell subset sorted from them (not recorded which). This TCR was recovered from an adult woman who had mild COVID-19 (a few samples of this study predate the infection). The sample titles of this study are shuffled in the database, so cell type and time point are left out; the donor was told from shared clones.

The CDR3: CSARDQGDSRNTQYF. The DNA sequence reads TGCAGTGCTAGAGATCAGGGGGACTCAAGAAATACGCAGTATTTT. Here the chain combines TRBV20-1 and TRBJ2-3; TRBD1 is perhaps the D gene, given 7 matching bases. The junction carries 17 bases between V and J, which are trimmed by 0 bases and 7 bases respectively. The CDR3 covers 15 residues, taking in both the cysteine and the phenylalanine. Just the 45-base CDR3 DNA is kept, in frame starting at base 1. From the germline V gene (reference sequence), CDR1 is DFQATT and CDR2 is SNEGSKA.